A selection of T cell receptor beta chains follows, all from one sample in a study of blood T cells in healthy people across ages. MiXCR, applied by TCRdb to the 5' RACE reads, yields one record per CDR3 protein. This sample has 750,000 to 850,000 distinct CDR3 sequences, with approximately 25% found just once. These data were also reused for a study on T cells of mothers and their children.

Sequencing input: blood. These receptors all stem from a boy between 5 and 17 years old in good health. Each CDR3 is given with its conserved first and last residue. D genes are given only for firm matches. The size field is filled for only some rows; it gives once, few, many or a size class.

D gene: TRBD2
clone size: -
V gene: TRBV4-3
J gene: TRBJ2-7
CDR3 protein: CASSQDLGEGLTYEQYF
CDR3 DNA: TGCGCCAGCAGCCAAGATCTGGGGGAGGGCTTAACCTACGAGCAGTACTTC

D gene: -
clone size: -
V gene: TRBV6-5
J gene: TRBJ2-2
CDR3 protein: CASSYTLITGTDTGELFF
CDR3 DNA: TGTGCCAGCAGTTACACCCTCATTACGGGTACTGACACCGGGGAGCTGTTTTTT

D gene: -
clone size: few
V gene: TRBV7-2
J gene: TRBJ1-1
CDR3 protein: CASSLTYRAEAFF
CDR3 DNA: TGTGCCAGCAGCTTGACTTACAGGGCTGAAGCTTTCTTT

D gene: -
clone size: -
V gene: TRBV10-3
J gene: TRBJ2-1
CDR3 protein: CAIETGEGYNEQFF
CDR3 DNA: TGTGCCATCGAGACAGGTGAGGGTTACAATGAGCAGTTCTTC

D gene: TRBD1
clone size: -
V gene: TRBV19
J gene: TRBJ2-1
CDR3 protein: CASRLGQGKYNEQFF
CDR3 DNA: TGTGCCAGTAGACTGGGACAGGGGAAATACAATGAGCAGTTCTTC

D gene: -
clone size: -
V gene: TRBV4-2
J gene: TRBJ1-2
CDR3 protein: CASSQDLGGAGNGYTF
CDR3 DNA: TGTGCCAGCAGCCAAGATTTGGGGGGGGCAGGGAATGGCTACACCTTC

D gene: TRBD2
clone size: few
V gene: TRBV5-1
J gene: TRBJ2-5
CDR3 protein: CASSLDVAGGPETQYF
CDR3 DNA: TGCGCCAGCAGCTTGGATGTAGCGGGAGGCCCAGAGACCCAGTACTTC

D gene: -
clone size: -
V gene: TRBV10-3
J gene: TRBJ1-2
CDR3 protein: CAISESAVYGYTF
CDR3 DNA: TGTGCCATCAGTGAGTCGGCGGTCTATGGCTACACCTTC

D gene: TRBD2
clone size: few
V gene: TRBV5-1
J gene: TRBJ2-3
CDR3 protein: CASGPGEGSTDTQYF
CDR3 DNA: TGCGCCAGCGGGCCGGGGGAGGGAAGCACAGATACGCAGTATTTT

D gene: TRBD1
clone size: -
V gene: TRBV6-1
J gene: TRBJ1-5
CDR3 protein: CASGHTPGQKRGWQPQHF
CDR3 DNA: TGTGCCAGCGGACATACCCCGGGACAGAAAAGAGGGTGGCAGCCCCAGCATTTT

D gene: -
clone size: -
V gene: TRBV6-6
J gene: TRBJ1-4
CDR3 protein: CASSYGYRSTNEKLFF
CDR3 DNA: TGTGCCAGCAGTTACGGGTACAGATCAACTAATGAAAAACTGTTTTTT

D gene: -
clone size: -
V gene: TRBV12-3/TRBV12-4
J gene: TRBJ2-3
CDR3 protein: CASSLWGVGADTQYF
CDR3 DNA: TGTGCCAGCAGTTTATGGGGAGTGGGGGCAGATACGCAGTATTTT

D gene: -
clone size: few
V gene: TRBV21-1
J gene: TRBJ2-7
CDR3 protein: CASSDGGQFYEQYF
CDR3 DNA: TGTGCCAGCAGCGACGGGGGACAGTTCTACGAGCAGTACTTC

D gene: -
clone size: -
V gene: TRBV28
J gene: TRBJ2-7
CDR3 protein: CASSLYLIEVSSYEQYF
CDR3 DNA: TGTGCCAGCAGTTTGTATTTGATTGAGGTCTCTTCCTACGAGCAGTACTTC

D gene: TRBD2
clone size: few
V gene: TRBV29-1
J gene: TRBJ2-3
CDR3 protein: CSVVTLAGVADTQYF
CDR3 DNA: TGCAGCGTTGTTACCCTAGCGGGAGTGGCAGATACGCAGTATTTT

D gene: -
clone size: few
V gene: TRBV7-2
J gene: TRBJ2-5
CDR3 protein: CASSWGTIQETQYF
CDR3 DNA: TGTGCCAGCAGCTGGGGAACCATCCAAGAGACCCAGTACTTC

D gene: -
clone size: -
V gene: TRBV20-1
J gene: TRBJ2-5
CDR3 protein: CSATPKETQYF
CDR3 DNA: TGCAGTGCTACCCCAAAAGAGACCCAGTACTTC

D gene: TRBD1
clone size: few
V gene: TRBV13
J gene: TRBJ1-4
CDR3 protein: CASSSRPGTGVEKLFF
CDR3 DNA: TGTGCCAGCAGCTCCCGGCCCGGGACAGGCGTTGAAAAACTGTTTTTT

D gene: TRBD1
clone size: few
V gene: TRBV13
J gene: TRBJ1-4
CDR3 protein: CASSSRGTADNEKLFF
CDR3 DNA: TGTGCCAGCAGCTCTCGTGGGACAGCCGATAATGAAAAACTGTTTTTT

D gene: -
clone size: -
V gene: TRBV3-1
J gene: TRBJ2-3
CDR3 protein: CASSQLDAGTDTQYF
CDR3 DNA: TGTGCCAGCAGCCAACTTGACGCTGGCACAGATACGCAGTATTTT

D gene: TRBD2
clone size: few
V gene: TRBV29-1
J gene: TRBJ2-1
CDR3 protein: CSVESRTRLAAYNEQFF
CDR3 DNA: TGCAGCGTTGAATCTCGGACCCGACTAGCGGCTTACAATGAGCAGTTCTTC

D gene: TRBD1
clone size: few
V gene: TRBV7-2
J gene: TRBJ2-5
CDR3 protein: CASSLGGDREETQYF
CDR3 DNA: TGTGCCAGCAGCTTAGGGGGGGACAGGGAAGAGACCCAGTACTTC

D gene: TRBD2
clone size: -
V gene: TRBV20-1
J gene: TRBJ2-1
CDR3 protein: CSATTSGGLSSYNEQFF
CDR3 DNA: TGCAGTGCGACGACTAGCGGGGGCCTCAGCTCCTACAATGAGCAGTTCTTC

D gene: -
clone size: -
V gene: TRBV27
J gene: TRBJ2-7
CDR3 protein: CASSLLKAPGHHEQYF
CDR3 DNA: TGTGCCAGCAGTTTATTGAAGGCACCAGGTCATCACGAGCAGTACTTC

D gene: TRBD2
clone size: -
V gene: TRBV19
J gene: TRBJ2-1
CDR3 protein: CASSMASGHNEQFF
CDR3 DNA: TGTGCCAGTAGTATGGCTAGCGGACACAATGAGCAGTTCTTC

D gene: TRBD2
clone size: -
V gene: TRBV2
J gene: TRBJ2-1
CDR3 protein: CASLSRLAGVNEQFF
CDR3 DNA: TGTGCCAGCCTTTCACGACTAGCGGGAGTTAATGAGCAGTTCTTC

D gene: TRBD1
clone size: -
V gene: TRBV20-1
J gene: TRBJ2-7
CDR3 protein: CSARVGTGAGYEQYF
CDR3 DNA: TGCAGTGCTAGAGTCGGCACAGGGGCGGGCTACGAGCAGTACTTC

D gene: TRBD2
clone size: -
V gene: TRBV20-1
J gene: TRBJ2-5
CDR3 protein: CSARAGGRETQYF
CDR3 DNA: TGCAGTGCTCGAGCGGGGGGGCGAGAGACCCAGTACTTC

D gene: TRBD2
clone size: few
V gene: TRBV28
J gene: TRBJ2-5
CDR3 protein: CASSSTLAGLFEETQYF
CDR3 DNA: TGTGCCAGCAGTTCCACCTTAGCGGGGCTTTTCGAAGAGACCCAGTACTTC

D gene: TRBD1
clone size: few
V gene: TRBV6-6
J gene: TRBJ2-5
CDR3 protein: CASRSGTDKETQYF
CDR3 DNA: TGTGCCAGCAGGTCCGGGACAGATAAAGAGACCCAGTACTTC

D gene: TRBD2
clone size: -
V gene: TRBV18
J gene: TRBJ2-5
CDR3 protein: CASSHSGGQETQYF
CDR3 DNA: TGTGCCAGCTCACATAGCGGGGGACAAGAGACCCAGTACTTC

D gene: -
clone size: few
V gene: TRBV7-2
J gene: TRBJ2-3
CDR3 protein: CASSRPPGTDTQYF
CDR3 DNA: TGTGCCAGCAGCCGCCCCCCCGGCACAGATACGCAGTATTTT

D gene: TRBD1
clone size: few
V gene: TRBV20-1
J gene: TRBJ2-7
CDR3 protein: CSAWDRTHEQYF
CDR3 DNA: TGCAGTGCATGGGACAGAACCCACGAGCAGTACTTC

D gene: TRBD2
clone size: -
V gene: TRBV7-3
J gene: TRBJ2-5
CDR3 protein: CASSLDPRGLADYQETQYF
CDR3 DNA: TGTGCCAGCAGCTTGGACCCGAGGGGACTAGCGGACTACCAAGAGACCCAGTACTTC

D gene: -
clone size: -
V gene: TRBV10-3
J gene: TRBJ2-3
CDR3 protein: CAIKSVRGADTDTQYF
CDR3 DNA: TGTGCCATCAAATCAGTACGGGGGGCAGACACAGATACGCAGTATTTT

D gene: -
clone size: -
V gene: TRBV6-6
J gene: TRBJ2-5
CDR3 protein: CASSYSQGGVQETQYF
CDR3 DNA: TGTGCCAGCAGTTACTCTCAGGGCGGGGTCCAAGAGACCCAGTACTTC

D gene: -
clone size: few
V gene: TRBV12-3/TRBV12-4
J gene: TRBJ2-3
CDR3 protein: CASSTGSPSTDTQYF
CDR3 DNA: TGTGCCAGCAGTACAGGGTCCCCTAGCACAGATACGCAGTATTTT

D gene: TRBD1
clone size: few
V gene: TRBV12-3/TRBV12-4
J gene: TRBJ2-7
CDR3 protein: CASSPMGSGQSYEQYF
CDR3 DNA: TGTGCCAGCAGCCCGATGGGGTCGGGACAGAGCTACGAGCAGTACTTC

D gene: -
clone size: -
V gene: TRBV3-1
J gene: TRBJ1-4
CDR3 protein: CASSQESGATNEKLFF
CDR3 DNA: TGTGCCAGCAGCCAAGAATCAGGGGCAACTAATGAAAAACTGTTTTTT

D gene: -
clone size: -
V gene: TRBV3-1
J gene: TRBJ2-6
CDR3 protein: CASSQQVSGANVLTF
CDR3 DNA: TGTGCCAGCAGCCAGCAAGTGTCTGGGGCCAACGTCCTGACTTTC

D gene: -
clone size: few
V gene: TRBV12-3/TRBV12-4
J gene: TRBJ2-7
CDR3 protein: CASRTSKAYEQYF
CDR3 DNA: TGTGCCAGCAGGACCAGCAAGGCCTACGAGCAGTACTTC

D gene: -
clone size: few
V gene: TRBV4-2
J gene: TRBJ2-3
CDR3 protein: CASSPWAVSTDTQYF
CDR3 DNA: TGTGCCAGCAGCCCCTGGGCGGTCAGCACAGATACGCAGTATTTT

D gene: -
clone size: -
V gene: TRBV4-3
J gene: TRBJ2-5
CDR3 protein: CASPLGVSFEFF
CDR3 DNA: TGCGCCAGTCCGTTGGGCGTAAGTTTTGAGTTCTTC

D gene: TRBD2
clone size: once
V gene: TRBV29-1
J gene: TRBJ2-1
CDR3 protein: CSAPSGTGAYNEQFF
CDR3 DNA: TGCAGCGCTCCTAGCGGGACCGGGGCCTACAATGAGCAGTTCTTC

D gene: TRBD2
clone size: -
V gene: TRBV18
J gene: TRBJ2-1
CDR3 protein: CASSPGSGSLVSYNEQFF
CDR3 DNA: TGTGCCAGCTCACCGGGCAGCGGGAGCCTCGTGTCCTACAATGAGCAGTTCTTC

D gene: TRBD1
clone size: -
V gene: TRBV12-3/TRBV12-4
J gene: TRBJ1-6
CDR3 protein: CASRLGTGHNSPLHF
CDR3 DNA: TGTGCCAGCAGACTTGGGACAGGACATAATTCACCCCTCCACTTT